Below are 32 T cell receptor beta chains sequenced from a single sample in a study of blood T cell repertoires in COVID-19. The protocol was immunoSEQ multiplex PCR, while the TCRdb copy is restricted to in-frame clones and leaves out a portion. Among around 250,000 clones listed, roughly 89% were seen once. Sequencing input: peripheral blood. These receptors were obtained from a woman aged 25 to 39 with active or convalescent COVID-19.

The chain carries TRBV6-2 or TRBV6-3 and TRBJ1-2; the D gene is possibly TRBD1 (5 bases). This CDR3 has 17 residues. V gave up 4 bases and J gave up 0 bases, with 18 bases separating them. The germline gives CDR1 MNHEY, CDR2 SVGEGT. CDR3 bases: TGTGCCAGCAGTTCCGATTGGGGCTCGGGAGCTAACTATGGCTACACCTTC. This sequence encodes CASSSDWGSGANYGYTF.

The V gene is TRBV19, the J gene TRBJ2-1, with 10 positions matching TRBD2. In germline, CDR1 is LNHDA, CDR2 SQIVND (reference sequence). The CDR3 runs 15 residues. The J segment lost 6 bases and the V segment lost 5 bases, leaving 7 bases of the junction unmatched. The CDR3 sequence is CASSVLAGVPNEQFF. CDR3 nucleotides: TGTGCCAGTAGTGTCCTAGCGGGGGTCCCCAATGAGCAGTTCTTC.

The rearrangement links TRBV5-1 to TRBJ2-2; a possible D gene is TRBD1 (6 bases). Germline CDR1 reads SGHRS; CDR2 reads YFSETQ. The CDR3 spans 16 residues. V gave up 0 bases and J gave up 3 bases, with 12 bases separating them. CDR3 nucleotide sequence: TGCGCCAGCAGCTTGGTGGCAGGGGTTGACACCGGGGAGCTGTTTTTT. Protein sequence: CASSLVAGVDTGELFF.

In this sample, this clone turned up a few times. The chain couples TRBV4-1 to TRBJ1-1, with TRBD1 as a possible D gene (6 bases). Trimming took off 4 bases at V and 7 bases at J, with 19 bases between the two ends. The CDR3 has 15 residues. Germline V gives CDR1 MGHRA, CDR2 YSYEKL. CDR3 coding DNA: TGCGCCAGCAGCCTCACAACAGGGATCCAGGGTGAAGCTTTCTTT. It translates to CASSLTTGIQGEAFF.

This clone was counted a single time. One junction end does not reproduce the germline sequence, and a read error may be involved. The chain uses TRBV5-1 and TRBJ2-7; 7 bases map to TRBD2. Germline CDR1 reads SGHRS; CDR2 reads YFSETQ. The CDR3 loop spans 14 amino acids. CDR3 DNA sequence: TGCCCCAGCAGCTTGGGGGGGGAAACCTACGAGCAGTACTTC. Translating it yields CPSSLGGETYEQYF.

In its sample, this clone was seen a few times. V usage is TRBV10-3 and J usage is TRBJ1-3; 8 nucleotides align to TRBD1. Germline V gene lookup returns CDR1 ENHRY and CDR2 SYGVKD. The CDR3 covers 16 residues. The trim removed 10 bases at V and 4 bases at J, leaving 15 bases unmatched. Here the CDR3 DNA reads TGTGCCACGTCCCCTGGACAGGGACTTCTCGGAAACACCATATATTTT. Amino acid sequence: CATSPGQGLLGNTIYF.

The rearrangement links TRBV27 to TRBJ1-3; D possibly corresponds to TRBD1 (6 bases). The CDR3 consists of 14 residues. With 7 bases removed from V and 2 bases from J, the gap between germline ends came to 12 bases. Germline CDR1 MNHEY, CDR2 SMNVEV (reference sequence). CDR3 coding DNA: TGTGCCAGCAAGACAGGAGCTGCTGGAAACACCATATATTTT. Protein product: CASKTGAAGNTIYF.

This rearrangement joins TRBV5-1 to TRBJ1-4; no clear D. CDR3 length: 16 residues. V was trimmed by 0 bases and J by 1 base, leaving 10 bases between them. Per the germline V gene, CDR1 is SGHRS and CDR2 is YFSETQ. In DNA, the CDR3 is TGCGCCAGCAGCTTGGACGTCGGAGGAACTAATGAAAAACTGTTTTTT. Its translation: CASSLDVGGTNEKLFF.

The rearrangement joins TRBV21-1 to TRBJ1-1; no DNA check was done on the table's D call, TRBD1. TRBV21-1 is an annotated pseudogene. The CDR3 spans 17 residues. CDR3 protein: CASREPIGQAQNTEAFF. The CDR3 coding sequence is TGTGCCAGCAGAGAACCAATAGGACAGGCCCAGAACACTGAAGCTTTCTTT.

This clone was seen a single time. The gene calls are TRBV3-1 (or the pseudogene TRBV3-2) and TRBJ1-6; 8 bases fit TRBD1. In germline, CDR1 is LGHDT, CDR2 YNNKEL (reference sequence). The ends lost 5 bases at V and 9 bases at J; junction bases unmatched: 6. There are 14 residues in the CDR3. CDR3 coding DNA: TGTGCCAGCAGCAGGACAGGGATAGGTTCACCCCTCCACTTT. It codes for CASSRTGIGSPLHF.

V usage is TRBV23-1 and J usage is TRBJ2-3; 8 positions agree with TRBD2. TRBV23-1 is recorded as an ORF, its role being uncertain. The CDR3 contains 16 residues. V was clipped by 7 bases and J by 2 bases; unmatched bases: 11. The CDR3 is CASKYRGGPFTDTQYF. The DNA of the CDR3 is TGCGCCAGCAAATACCGGGGGGGCCCCTTCACAGATACGCAGTATTTT.

Concerning this clone: Distinct nucleotide sequences in the sample also encode this CDR3. V usage is TRBV30 and J usage is TRBJ1-1, with D possibly matching TRBD1 (5 bases). The germline V and J ends were trimmed by 0 bases and 1 base, with 6 bases remaining between them. Per germline, CDR1 GTSNPN and CDR2 SVGIG (reference sequence). The CDR3 spans 13 residues. Written as DNA, the CDR3 is TGTGCCTGGAGTGTAGGGGCGAACACTGAAGCTTTCTTT. It yields the protein CAWSVGANTEAFF.

The rearrangement links TRBV6-1 to TRBJ1-4; 7 nucleotides match TRBD1. The V segment lost 2 bases and the J segment 6 bases; nucleotides outside the gene matches: 3. This CDR3 comprises 14 residues. Germline values: CDR1 MNHNS, CDR2 SASEGT. The CDR3 DNA reads as TGTGCCAGCAGTGAACGACAGGGTGATGAAAAACTGTTTTTT. The encoded protein is CASSERQGDEKLFF.

A single count supports this clone. The V gene is TRBV27, the J gene TRBJ1-6, with a possible D match to TRBD1 (6 bases). CDR1 is MNHEY, CDR2 SMNVEV, per germline (reference sequence). Trimming removed 5 bases at V and 6 bases at J, with 17 bases between. This CDR3 comprises 16 residues. The CDR3 region is CASSTLQGSPNSPLHF. In nucleotides, the CDR3 is TGTGCCAGCAGTACGTTACAGGGTTCCCCTAATTCACCCCTCCACTTT.

The rearrangement joins TRBV6-5 to TRBJ2-7; 9 positions agree with TRBD2. The CDR3 totals 14 residues. J gave up 5 bases and V 7 bases, and 9 bases lay outside the gene matches. Germline V gives CDR1 MNHEY, CDR2 SVGAGI. The CDR3 loop is CASTIGGGADEQYF. The CDR3 region has the DNA TGTGCCAGCACTATTGGCGGGGGGGCGGACGAGCAGTACTTC.

This sequence joins TRBV11-2 and TRBJ1-4, with 8 bases fitting TRBD1. Germline CDR1 reads SGHAT; CDR2 reads FQNNGV. This CDR3 comprises 14 residues. The junction had 1 base not matched to a gene; V was cut back by 4 bases and J by 3 bases. DNA for the CDR3: TGTGCCAGCAGCTCGACAGGGGCTAATGAAAAACTGTTTTTT. Amino acid sequence: CASSSTGANEKLFF.

The V and J genes are TRBV6-2 or TRBV6-3 and TRBJ1-6; D possibly corresponds to TRBD1 (6 bases). The CDR3 is made up of 17 amino acids. From germline, CDR1 is MNHEY and CDR2 SVGEGT. V shed 2 bases and J shed 4 bases, with 15 bases lying between them. The CDR3 nucleotides are TGTGCCAGCAGTTACGCGGCAGGGGCTCGGTATAATTCACCCCTCCACTTT. Its protein is CASSYAAGARYNSPLHF.

This chain connects TRBV18 to TRBJ2-5, with TRBD2 matching 8 bases. Trimming took 3 bases from V and 4 from J; bases not matched to a gene: 7. CDR3 length: 15 amino acids. Germline CDR1 KGHSH, CDR2 LQKENI. CDR3 amino acids: CASSPPGGRGETQYF. The CDR3 coding sequence is TGTGCCAGCTCACCGCCGGGGGGGCGAGGAGAGACCCAGTACTTC.

The chain uses TRBV3-1 (or the pseudogene TRBV3-2) and TRBJ2-3; TRBD2 matches at 7 bases. Germline V gives CDR1 LGHDT, CDR2 YNNKEL (reference sequence). V lost 0 bases and J lost 6; bases outside the gene matches: 6. The CDR3 length is 15 residues. The CDR3 protein is CASSQDGRELDTQYF. The CDR3, as DNA: TGTGCCAGCAGCCAAGATGGGCGGGAGCTGGATACGCAGTATTTT.

The rearrangement links TRBV7-3 to TRBJ2-2; 7 bases agree with TRBD1. The CDR3 has 15 residues. J gave up 0 bases and V 2 bases, and 0 bases lay outside the gene matches. The germline CDR1 and CDR2 sequences are SGHTA and FQGTGA. DNA of the CDR3: TGTGCCAGCAGCTTACAGGGGGCGAACACCGGGGAGCTGTTTTTT. This translates into CASSLQGANTGELFF.

This clone turned up a few times. The CDR3 is CASTNRRLSSYEQYF. DNA of the CDR3: TGTGCCAGCACCAATAGGAGATTAAGCTCCTACGAGCAGTACTTC. V is TRBV5-6 and J is TRBJ2-7; D gene uncertain. Trimming left V 6 bases short and J 0 bases short, with 16 bases between. This CDR3 has 15 residues. Germline V gene lookup returns CDR1 SGHDT and CDR2 YYEEEE.

This chain links TRBV6-6 with TRBJ1-2, with no clear D. V was cut by 6 bases and J by 6 bases, with 14 bases left in between. Germline V gene sequence: CDR1 MNHNY, CDR2 SVGAGI (reference sequence). This CDR3 contains 13 residues. This CDR3 reads CASSNAGRDGYTF. In DNA form, the CDR3 reads TGTGCCAGCAGCAACGCCGGTCGGGATGGCTACACCTTC.

This clone was recorded only once. This sequence joins TRBV5-1 and TRBJ2-2; 7 nucleotides agree with TRBD1. Germline CDR1 SGHRS, CDR2 YFSETQ. CDR3 length: 16 residues. The J segment lost 7 bases and the V segment lost 7 bases, leaving 16 bases of the junction unmatched. CDR3 sequence (DNA): TGCGCCAGCCGAGGAGCCGGGACAGTTACTGTCGGGGAGCTGTTTTTT. It codes for CASRGAGTVTVGELFF.

This chain joins TRBV28 and TRBJ1-5, with D possibly being TRBD1 (6 bases). The CDR3 sequence is 14 residues long. CDR1 MDHEN and CDR2 SYDVKM come from the germline V gene. V was cut by 4 bases and J by 7 bases, with 14 bases left in between. CDR3 DNA: TGTGCCAGCAGTTATTCCCAGGGGCCCCAGCCCCAGCATTTT. Translating gives CASSYSQGPQPQHF.

The chain recombines TRBV11-2 with TRBJ1-3; TRBD1 is a possible D gene (6 bases). Trimming took 3 bases from V and 6 from J, leaving 12 bases between them. CDR1 is SGHAT and CDR2 is FQNNGV in the germline V gene. This CDR3 region has 14 residues. The CDR3 loop reads CASSLGGGLNTIYF. The DNA for the CDR3 is TGTGCCAGCAGCTTGGGAGGGGGACTAAACACCATATATTTT. Full variable domain (missing parts from reference TRBV11-2 and TRBJ1-3): EAGVAQSPRYKIIEKRQSVAFWCNPISGHATLYWYQQILGQGPKLLIQFQNNGVVDDSQLPKDRFSAERLKGVDSTLKIQPAKLEDSAVYLCASSLGGGLNTIYFGEGSWLTVV.

The chain uses TRBV7-2 and TRBJ2-3; D is undetermined. V was shortened by 5 bases and J by 2 bases, with 8 bases between the two germline ends. Germline values: CDR1 SGHTA, CDR2 FQGNSA. This CDR3 comprises 13 residues. CDR3 DNA: TGTGCCAGCAGCGCCCGAGACACAGATACGCAGTATTTT. This codes for CASSARDTDTQYF. Full variable domain (rest looked up from reference TRBV7-2 and TRBJ2-3): GAGVSQSPSNKVTEKGKDVELRCDPISGHTALYWYRQSLGQGLEFLIYFQGNSAPDKSGLPSDRFSAERTGGSVSTLTIQRTQQEDSAVYLCASSARDTDTQYFGPGTRLTVL.

The chain couples TRBV5-8 to TRBJ1-5; 11 bases agree with TRBD1. This CDR3 is 17 amino acids long. From germline, CDR1 is SGHTS and CDR2 YDEGEE. V shed 2 bases and J 2 bases; nucleotides not matched to a gene: 6. The CDR3 DNA reads as TGTGCCAGCAGCTTAAGGACAGGGGGCTTTGGCAATCAGCCCCAGCATTTT. Translation: CASSLRTGGFGNQPQHF.

This chain connects TRBV6-5 to TRBJ1-1; weak D call: TRBD1 (6 bases). The CDR3 covers 13 residues. Deletions cut 5 bases from V and 1 base from J, with 8 bases between. Germline CDR1 is MNHEY and CDR2 is SVGAGI. Here the CDR3 reads CASSQGKNTEAFF. CDR3 nucleotide sequence: TGTGCCAGCAGTCAGGGGAAGAACACTGAAGCTTTCTTT.

This clone was seen more than once but under ten times. The chain recombines TRBV5-1 with TRBJ1-4, with 8 bases matching TRBD1. Germline V CDR1 and CDR2: SGHRS, YFSETQ. J was trimmed by 8 bases and V by 7 bases; bases with no gene match: 10. There are 14 residues in the CDR3. CDR3 bases: TGCGCCAGCGCGCTACAGGGGGGAAGAGAAAAACTGTTTTTT. It is translated as CASALQGGREKLFF. Combining the CDR3 with reference TRBV5-1 and TRBJ1-4 gives the whole variable domain KAGVTQTPRYLIKTRGQQVTLSCSPISGHRSVSWYQQTPGQGLQFLFEYFSETQRNKGNFPGRFSGRQFSNSRSEMNVSTLELGDSALYLCASALQGGREKLFFGSGTQLSVL.

V gene TRBV6-5 combines with J gene TRBJ2-6, with D unclear. The germline V gene encodes CDR1 MNHEY and CDR2 SVGAGI. This CDR3 comprises 13 residues. The V end lost 7 bases, the J end lost 0 bases, and 4 bases lay between the germline ends. The CDR3 nucleotides read TGTGCCAGCACCGGCTCTGGGGCCAACGTCCTGACTTTC. It yields the protein CASTGSGANVLTF.

V usage is TRBV4-2 and J usage is TRBJ2-1, with 9 bases fitting TRBD2. This CDR3 region has 18 residues. CDR1 is LGHNA, CDR2 YNFKEQ, per germline. V lost 1 base, J lost 0 bases, and 7 bases stayed unmatched. This CDR3 is CASSQGGSGGTSYNEQFF. CDR3 in DNA: TGTGCCAGCAGCCAAGGAGGGAGCGGGGGGACCTCCTACAATGAGCAGTTCTTC.

CDR3 loop: CASSSTQGAGELFF. The DNA for the CDR3 is TGTGCCAGCAGCTCGACACAGGGGGCCGGGGAGCTGTTTTTT. The chain recombines TRBV7-2 with TRBJ2-2; TRBD1 agrees at 8 bases. The CDR3 runs 14 residues. Per the germline V gene, CDR1 is SGHTA and CDR2 is FQGNSA. The ends lost 4 bases at V and 6 bases at J; junction bases unmatched: 4.